This TCR beta chain came from a study of molecular identifiers for immune sequencing clone quantification. In this sample, this clonotype turned up a few times. TCRdb re-derived calls from the PCR reads in MiXCR, one entry per CDR3 protein. The profile covers just under 650,000 distinct CDR3 sequences, with about 20% appearing a single time and 0.85% taken by the ten largest. This CDR3 is 17 amino acids long. Deletions cut 0 bases from V and 4 bases from J, with 15 bases between. The chain employs TRBV23-1 and TRBJ2-2; possibly TRBD2 for D (7 bases). TRBV23-1 has ORF status, its function being uncertain. Sequenced input: naive CD8+ T cells from blood, with Jurkat cell RNA spiked in. Subset of the sample: FACS-sorted CD8+CD4-CCR7+CD45RA+ naive T cells. The TCR comes from a human donor in good health. Some libraries in this study had Jurkat cell RNA spiked in. The CDR3 spells CASSQSGGAAGTGELFF. The DNA for the CDR3 is TGCGCCAGCAGTCAATCGGGGGGGGCCGCGGGCACCGGGGAGCTGTTTTTT.